Sequencing of this T cell receptor (beta chain) was carried out in a study of T cells in Graves' hyperthyroidism and ophthalmopathy. V was shortened by 1 base and J by 3 bases, with 10 bases between the two germline ends. CDR3 length: 14 residues. Germline assignment: CDR1 MDHEN and CDR2 SYDVKM. The table lists this clonotype with many counts. Its antigen is as yet unknown. Amplified regions were TCR beta CDR3 sequences from RNA transcripts. HTBI primers were used for first-round RT-PCR of the TCR CDR3. TCRdb independently ran MiXCR on the multiplex PCR reads; one entry per CDR3 protein. This table has around 250,000 distinct CDR3 sequences, just over 14% appearing once. Study results and limitations: In the blood, most expanded thyroid clonotypes above 0.001 appeared as well. A model using 13 V-J features told ophthalmopathy apart from stable hyperthyroidism.

Newly diagnosed patients aged 18 to 65 had hyperthyroidism of under 2 months' duration. The source material was blood. The chain combines TRBV28 with TRBJ2-7; perhaps TRBD2 as D (6 bases). This receptor was taken from a woman between 35 and 50 years old with Graves' hyperthyroidism that later progressed to Graves' ophthalmopathy. CDR3 coding DNA: TGTGCCAGCAGTTTATCCGGGAGTGACTACGAGCAGTACTTC. This sequence encodes CASSLSGSDYEQYF.